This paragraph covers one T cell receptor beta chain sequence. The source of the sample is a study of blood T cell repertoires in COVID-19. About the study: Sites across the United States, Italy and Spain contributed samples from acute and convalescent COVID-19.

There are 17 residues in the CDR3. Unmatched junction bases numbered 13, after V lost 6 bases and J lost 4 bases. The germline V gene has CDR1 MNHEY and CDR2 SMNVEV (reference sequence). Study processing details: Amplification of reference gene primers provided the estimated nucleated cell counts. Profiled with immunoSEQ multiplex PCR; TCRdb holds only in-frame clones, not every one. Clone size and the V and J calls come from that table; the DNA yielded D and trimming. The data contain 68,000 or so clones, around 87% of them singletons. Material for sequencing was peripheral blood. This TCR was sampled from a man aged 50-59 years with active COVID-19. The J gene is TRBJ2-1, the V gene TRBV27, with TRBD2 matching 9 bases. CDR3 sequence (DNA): TGTGCCAGCAGACCCAAGAGTCTAGCGGGAATTTACAATGAGCAGTTCTTC. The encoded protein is CASRPKSLAGIYNEQFF.